The 10 T cell receptor beta chains given below trace back to one sample, sequenced in a study of blood T cell repertoires in COVID-19. The protocol was immunoSEQ multiplex PCR, while the TCRdb copy is restricted to in-frame clones and leaves out a portion. The sample contains 250,000 or so clones, 90% of which appear only once. Input material: PBMCs or T cells enriched from blood (not recorded which). These receptors came from a man in his fifties who had been exposed to COVID-19.

The sample holds one count of this clone. This same CDR3 is encoded by further DNA sequences in the sample. This sequence joins TRBV2 and TRBJ1-5, with D maybe TRBD1 (5 bases). The length of the CDR3 is 13 residues. Germline V gene data show CDR1 as SNHLY and CDR2 as FYNNEI. V was clipped by 4 bases and J by 4 bases, with 8 bases between them. The CDR3: CASSGQGNQPQHF. In DNA form, the CDR3 reads TGTGCCAGCAGTGGGCAGGGTAATCAGCCCCAGCATTTT.

The V and J genes are TRBV28 and TRBJ2-1, with 10 bases matching TRBD1. The V segment lost 6 bases and the J segment 7 bases; nucleotides outside the gene matches: 9. The CDR3 totals 15 residues. CDR1 is MDHEN and CDR2 is SYDVKM in the germline V gene. CDR3 DNA: TGTGCCAGCAGATACGGACAGGGGGAATGGAATGAGCAGTTCTTC. Protein: CASRYGQGEWNEQFF.

The rearrangement joins TRBV11-2 to TRBJ1-4; D might be TRBD1 (5 bases). This CDR3 has 16 amino acids. CDR1 and CDR2 from the germline V gene are SGHAT and FQNNGV. V was trimmed by 5 bases and J by 11 bases, leaving 24 bases between them. CDR3 residues: CASSPARGPGPDKLFF. CDR3 coding DNA: TGTGCCAGCAGCCCCGCTAGGGGTCCGGGCCCGGATAAACTGTTTTTT.

The chain links TRBV28 to TRBJ2-7; 7 nucleotides align to TRBD1. The CDR3 runs 19 residues. J gave up 1 base and V 4 bases, and 19 bases lay outside the gene matches. CDR1 is MDHEN, CDR2 SYDVKM, per germline. The CDR3: CASSSTYSYRGRLSYEQYV. CDR3 sequence (DNA): TGTGCCAGCAGTTCCACGTACTCATACAGGGGTCGATTATCCTACGAGCAGTACGTC.

V usage is TRBV19 and J usage is TRBJ2-3; either TRBD1 or TRBD2 may fit D (11 bases each). There are 19 residues in the CDR3. V was trimmed by 6 bases and J by 4 bases, leaving 29 bases between them. The V gene's germline CDR1 is LNHDA and CDR2 SQIVND (reference sequence). The CDR3 DNA follows: TGTGCCAGTAGCAGGGACAGGGGGGGCCTAGCGGGAGGTGCAGATACGCAGTATTTT. As protein: CASSRDRGGLAGGADTQYF. The full variable domain, in which reference TRBV19 and TRBJ2-3 provide the parts outside the CDR3, is DGGITQSPKYLFRKEGQNVTLSCEQNLNHDAMYWYRQDPGQGLRLIYYSQIVNDFQKGDIAEGYSVSREKKESFPLTVTSAQKNPTAFYLCASSRDRGGLAGGADTQYFGPGTRLTVL.

This chain joins TRBV27 and TRBJ1-2; possibly TRBD1 for D (5 bases). CDR1 and CDR2 from the germline V gene are MNHEY and SMNVEV (reference sequence). The CDR3 consists of 14 residues. The V end lost 6 bases, the J end lost 4 bases, and 15 bases lay between the germline ends. CDR3 in DNA: TGTGCCAGCAGAGCGCAACAGGTCGGCTATGGCTACACCTTC. It encodes CASRAQQVGYGYTF.

This clone was observed a few times. The chain recombines TRBV19 with TRBJ2-4; D might be TRBD1 (6 bases). The V gene lost 3 bases and the J gene lost 8 bases, with 8 bases spanning the gap. From germline, CDR1 is LNHDA and CDR2 SQIVND (reference sequence). This CDR3 has 12 amino acids. CDR3 sequence reads: CASSIGGHIQYF. The CDR3 DNA follows: TGTGCCAGTAGTATTGGGGGCCACATTCAGTACTTC.

The rearrangement uses TRBV3-1 (or the pseudogene TRBV3-2) and TRBJ2-3; 9 bases fit TRBD1. CDR3 length: 16 residues. Germline V CDR1 and CDR2: LGHDT, YNNKEL (reference sequence). Losses at the gene ends were 7 bases for V and 1 base for J; bases not matched to a gene: 9. The CDR3 DNA sequence: TGTGCCAGCACCCTGAGGACAGGGGTTGGCACAGATACGCAGTATTTT. Translation: CASTLRTGVGTDTQYF.

The chain is built from TRBV2 and TRBJ2-3; no firm D call. Germline V gene lookup returns CDR1 SNHLY and CDR2 FYNNEI. V lost 7 bases and J 2 bases, leaving 7 bases between the germline ends. This CDR3 has 12 residues. DNA for the CDR3: TGTGCCAGCAAAGCTTACACAGATACGCAGTATTTT. Translating gives CASKAYTDTQYF.

The sample holds a few counts of this clone. The chain joins TRBV5-4 to TRBJ1-1; 7 nucleotides match TRBD1. CDR3 length: 14 amino acids. The germline gives CDR1 SGHNT, CDR2 YYREEE (reference sequence). With V trimmed by 5 bases and J by 1 base, 5 bases remained unmatched. The CDR3 reads CASRGQSPNTEAFF. Written as DNA, the CDR3 is TGTGCCAGCAGGGGACAGTCTCCGAACACTGAAGCTTTCTTT.